One sample yielded the 26 T cell receptor beta chains listed below, sequenced in a study of T cell repertoires in cytomegalovirus infection. MiXCR, applied by TCRdb to the reads, yields one record per CDR3 protein. The sample carries about 330,000 distinct CDR3 sequences, about 35% recorded once. Their specific antigens are unknown. Sequenced here: cultured PBMCs, sampled from culture after CMV antigen stimulation. These receptors were obtained from a human donor in good health (CMV status not recorded). Some clones in this sample may be carry-over from other donors' samples.

The chain links TRBV6-5 to TRBJ2-1, with D maybe TRBD2 (5 bases). Germline CDR1 and CDR2: MNHEY and SVGAGI. The CDR3 is 15 residues long. The V gene lost 6 bases and the J gene lost 0 bases, with 12 bases spanning the gap. CDR3 region: CASRPIASSYNEQFF. For the CDR3, the DNA is TGTGCCAGCAGGCCCATAGCGAGCTCCTACAATGAGCAGTTCTTC.

V usage is TRBV4-1 and J usage is TRBJ2-3, with a tentative D call TRBD1 (6 bases). The CDR3 has 18 amino acids. Per germline, CDR1 MGHRA and CDR2 YSYEKL. Deletions cut 1 base from V and 2 bases from J, with 19 bases between. As DNA, the CDR3 is TGCGCCAGCAGCCAAGGGACCACAGGGCTCCGTGACACAGATACGCAGTATTTT. Translation gives CASSQGTTGLRDTDTQYF.

This clonotype was observed at least ten times. This chain joins TRBV7-8 and TRBJ2-1; D is perhaps TRBD1 (7 bases). Per germline, CDR1 SGHVS and CDR2 FQNEAQ. The CDR3 consists of 15 residues. The ends were cut back, 5 bases at V and 6 bases at J, with 17 bases in the middle. CDR3 DNA: TGTGCCAGCAGCCAGGTAGACAGGGAGGTCAATGAGCAGTTCTTC. This gives the protein CASSQVDREVNEQFF. Variable domain in full (rest from reference TRBV7-8 and TRBJ2-1): GAGVSQSPRYKVAKRGQDVALRCDPISGHVSLFWYQQALGQGPEFLTYFQNEAQLDKSGLPSDRFFAERPEGSVSTLKIQRTQQEDSAVYLCASSQVDREVNEQFFGPGTRLTVL.

This clonotype was observed a few times. This sequence joins TRBV27 and TRBJ2-3, with 13 bases that match TRBD2. Germline CDR1 MNHEY, CDR2 SMNVEV (reference sequence). The V gene end was trimmed by 5 bases and the J gene end by 2 bases; junction bases not matched to a gene: 7. The CDR3 is 17 residues long. The CDR3 loop reads CASSKRTSGRYTDTQYF. The CDR3 DNA sequence: TGTGCCAGCAGTAAACGGACTAGCGGGAGATACACAGATACGCAGTATTTT.

This clonotype was found a few times. This rearrangement joins TRBV7-2 to TRBJ2-5, with 10 bases matching TRBD2. This CDR3 region has 15 residues. Germline V gene lookup returns CDR1 SGHTA and CDR2 FQGNSA. The V and J ends lost 5 bases and 9 bases, in that order; junction bases with no gene match: 12. Written as DNA, the CDR3 is TGTGCCAGCAGCGCAGGAGGACTAGCGGATTCGTCCCAGTACTTC. The encoded protein is CASSAGGLADSSQYF.

The chain uses TRBV20-1 and TRBJ2-1, with D maybe TRBD2 (6 bases). The CDR3 is 17 residues long. Deletions cut 4 bases from V and 7 bases from J, with 26 bases between. Per the germline V gene, CDR1 is DFQATT and CDR2 is SNEGSKA (reference sequence). CDR3 region: CSAKPGLRQGVRNEQFF. DNA of the CDR3: TGCAGTGCTAAACCGGGACTTCGCCAGGGCGTCCGGAATGAGCAGTTCTTC.

V is TRBV6-2 or TRBV6-3 and J is TRBJ1-3; 7 bases are shared with TRBD1. The junction had 10 bases not matched to a gene; V was cut back by 7 bases and J by 10 bases. There are 13 residues in the CDR3. CDR1 is MNHEY and CDR2 is SVGEGT in the germline V gene. The CDR3 bases are TGTGCCAGCAACGACAGGGCACTGGATACCATATATTTT. Protein: CASNDRALDTIYF.

This clonotype appeared a few times. The chain carries TRBV28 and TRBJ1-2, with TRBD1 matching 7 bases. V lost 7 bases, J lost 8 bases, and 10 bases stayed unmatched. The germline gives CDR1 MDHEN, CDR2 SYDVKM. CDR3 length: 13 amino acids. CDR3 region: CASTIPLQGGYTF. The CDR3 DNA reads as TGTGCCAGCACCATTCCCCTACAGGGGGGCTACACCTTC.

The chain recombines TRBV12-3 or TRBV12-4 with TRBJ2-4; 9 bases are a match to TRBD2. The CDR3 has 14 residues. With 5 bases clipped from V and 12 bases from J, the junction kept 11 bases outside the gene matches. CDR3 coding DNA: TGTGCCAGCAGTCGGGCTAGCGGGACCTCTTATCAGTACTTC. Amino acid sequence: CASSRASGTSYQYF.

The chain couples TRBV7-2 to TRBJ1-6; D is ambiguous. Trimming took 8 bases from V and 9 from J, leaving 20 bases between them. The CDR3 loop spans 15 amino acids. Germline CDR1 SGHTA, CDR2 FQGNSA. The CDR3 DNA is TGTGCCAGCGCCGATGGCACGCCCCGGGTTTCACCCCTCCACTTT. This gives the protein CASADGTPRVSPLHF. Full variable domain (remainder filled in from reference TRBV7-2 and TRBJ1-6): GAGVSQSPSNKVTEKGKDVELRCDPISGHTALYWYRQSLGQGLEFLIYFQGNSAPDKSGLPSDRFSAERTGGSVSTLTIQRTQQEDSAVYLCASADGTPRVSPLHFGNGTRLTVT.

Only a few counts were recorded for this clonotype. The V gene is TRBV4-2, the J gene TRBJ2-2, with unresolved D. CDR3 length: 14 residues. Looked up from germline, CDR1 is LGHNA and CDR2 is YNFKEQ. The V end was cut by 8 bases, the J end by 0 bases, with 10 bases between. The CDR3 bases are TGTGCCAGCTCCTCACTTACGAACACCGGGGAGCTGTTTTTT. Protein sequence: CASSSLTNTGELFF.

This rearrangement joins TRBV14 to TRBJ2-6; TRBD1 aligns across 10 bases. J gave up 2 bases and V 5 bases, and 12 bases lay outside the gene matches. CDR1 is SGHDN, CDR2 FVKESK, per germline. The CDR3 is 19 amino acids. The CDR3 here is CASSLPPGQGSTGANVLTF. The CDR3 nucleotides are TGTGCCAGCAGCTTGCCCCCGGGACAGGGGTCTACTGGGGCCAACGTCCTGACTTTC. The complete variable domain, with remaining parts taken from reference TRBV14 and TRBJ2-6, reads EAGVTQFPSHSVIEKGQTVTLRCDPISGHDNLYWYRRVMGKEIKFLLHFVKESKQDESGMPNNRFLAERTGGTYSTLKVQPAELEDSGVYFCASSLPPGQGSTGANVLTFGAGSRLTVL.

This clonotype showed up just a few times. This chain uses TRBV7-2 with TRBJ2-1; TRBD1 is a possible D gene (6 bases). Germline V gives CDR1 SGHTA, CDR2 FQGNSA. The length of the CDR3 is 15 residues. Trimming stripped 3 bases from V and 8 bases from J, with 17 bases between. DNA of the CDR3: TGTGCCAGCAGCTTGGGAGCCAGGGGAAGAGATGAGCAGTTCTTC. Amino acid sequence: CASSLGARGRDEQFF.

The table lists this clonotype with a few counts. The V gene is TRBV6-6, the J gene TRBJ1-5; perhaps TRBD1 as D (5 bases). Germline lookup yields CDR1 MNHNY and CDR2 SVGAGI (reference sequence). CDR3 size: 17 residues. V was cut by 0 bases and J by 0 bases, with 12 bases left in between. CDR3 coding DNA: TGTGCCAGCAGTTACTCGGGGGTTGGGGATAGCAATCAGCCCCAGCATTTT. As protein: CASSYSGVGDSNQPQHF.

The chain is built from TRBV20-1 and TRBJ2-5, with TRBD2 identical over 8 bases. V lost 6 bases and J lost 5; bases outside the gene matches: 14. Germline loops: CDR1 DFQATT, CDR2 SNEGSKA (reference sequence). The CDR3 length is 15 residues. For the CDR3, the DNA is TGCAGTGCGGGGAGGGTCGGACTAGCAATTGAGACCCAGTACTTC. It yields the protein CSAGRVGLAIETQYF.

This clonotype was seen only a few times. V gene TRBV29-1 combines with J gene TRBJ2-1; 8 bases map to TRBD2. The germline V gene encodes CDR1 SQVTM and CDR2 ANQGSEA. With V trimmed by 4 bases and J by 7 bases, 6 bases remained unmatched. The CDR3 extends over 13 amino acids. The CDR3 region has the DNA TGCAGCGTTGGTAGCGGGAAGAGGAATGAGCAGTTCTTC. It is translated as CSVGSGKRNEQFF.

The rearrangement joins TRBV20-1 to TRBJ1-5; D unclear. Looked up from germline, CDR1 is DFQATT and CDR2 is SNEGSKA (reference sequence). The V end was cut by 6 bases, the J end by 5 bases, with 14 bases between. The CDR3 length is 13 residues. The CDR3 spells CSAHDEADQPQHF. CDR3 coding DNA: TGCAGTGCACACGACGAGGCGGATCAGCCCCAGCATTTT.

The chain recombines TRBV27 with TRBJ2-1; D might be TRBD1 (5 bases). Germline values: CDR1 MNHEY, CDR2 SMNVEV (reference sequence). V lost 4 bases and J 5 bases, leaving 15 bases between the germline ends. The CDR3 extends over 15 amino acids. The CDR3 DNA follows: TGTGCCAGCAGTTCCCCATCAGGGCCCAACAATGAGCAGTTCTTC. Its translation: CASSSPSGPNNEQFF.

This sequence joins TRBV27 and TRBJ2-5; possibly TRBD2 for D (6 bases). Germline loops: CDR1 MNHEY, CDR2 SMNVEV (reference sequence). V was clipped by 6 bases and J by 5 bases, with 19 bases between them. The CDR3 sequence is 15 residues long. CDR3 DNA: TGTGCCAGCAGGGACCGCGGGATCCCGCGGGAGACCCAGTACTTC. The encoded protein is CASRDRGIPRETQYF.

The rearrangement joins TRBV20-1 to TRBJ1-1; D uncertain. V shed 0 bases and J shed 4 bases, with 3 bases lying between them. CDR1 is DFQATT and CDR2 is SNEGSKA in the germline V gene (reference sequence). This CDR3 spans 11 amino acids. The CDR3 bases are TGCAGTGCTAGAGAGGGCACTGAAGCTTTCTTT. This gives the protein CSAREGTEAFF.

With respect to this clonotype: With a much larger clone just one base away, this may be a read error. This chain links TRBV5-5 with TRBJ2-3; D may match TRBD1 or TRBD2 (5 bases each). The V end lost 2 bases, the J end lost 5 bases, and 9 bases lay between the germline ends. From germline, CDR1 is SGHKS and CDR2 YYEKEE (reference sequence). The CDR3 covers 13 residues. The CDR3 DNA reads TGTGCCAGCAGCTTCCAGGGAGAAGATACGCAGTATTTT. It translates to CASSFQGEDTQYF.

The V gene is TRBV27, the J gene TRBJ1-1; maybe TRBD1 (5 bases). V was cut by 5 bases and J by 9 bases, with 16 bases left in between. The CDR3 sequence is 13 residues long. Germline CDR1 is MNHEY and CDR2 is SMNVEV (reference sequence). The CDR3 sequence: CASSPPQGLQAFF. CDR3 nucleotide sequence: TGTGCCAGCAGTCCACCTCAGGGATTACAAGCTTTCTTT.

This clonotype showed up many times. J is TRBJ1-4 and V is TRBV7-2, with TRBD1 matching 9 bases. The CDR3 sequence is 16 residues long. CDR1 SGHTA and CDR2 FQGNSA come from the germline V gene. With V trimmed by 5 bases and J by 4 bases, 8 bases remained unmatched. CDR3 bases: TGTGCCAGCAGCCGAGTGACAGGGGGTCTTAATGAAAAACTGTTTTTT. Its protein is CASSRVTGGLNEKLFF.

A few counts support this clonotype. The chain has TRBV7-2 and TRBJ1-1; possible D gene TRBD1, 5 bases. Per the germline V gene, CDR1 is SGHTA and CDR2 is FQGNSA. V dropped 7 bases and J dropped 4 bases, with 16 bases sitting between them. The CDR3 is 14 residues long. The CDR3 region is CASTVGVFATEAFF. CDR3 bases: TGTGCCAGCACCGTAGGGGTGTTCGCCACTGAAGCTTTCTTT.

This clonotype showed up just a few times. Here the CDR3 reads CASTEDGTITDTQYF. The CDR3 nucleotides read TGTGCCAGCACCGAGGACGGCACAATCACAGATACGCAGTATTTT. The gene calls are TRBV6-1 and TRBJ2-3; D ambiguous. Germline V gene sequence: CDR1 MNHNS, CDR2 SASEGT. V lost 7 bases, J lost 2 bases, and 16 bases lay in between. The CDR3 spans 15 residues.

This clonotype was found a few times. V gene TRBV12-5 combines with J gene TRBJ2-1; TRBD2 matches at 10 bases. Losses at the gene ends were 0 bases for V and 9 bases for J; bases not matched to a gene: 5. This CDR3 region has 15 residues. Germline V gene lookup returns CDR1 LGHNT and CDR2 FRNRAP. CDR3 DNA sequence: TGTGCTAGTGGTTTGGTTCTAGCGGGAGTGTTTGAGCAGTTCTTC. Translation: CASGLVLAGVFEQFF.